The 10 T cell receptor beta chains reported below all come from one sample, sequenced in a study of technical replicates of blood from a few donors. Profiling relied on immunoSEQ multiplex PCR, and the TCRdb table lists in-frame clones only, not all of them. The profile shows approximately 49,000 clones, 90% to 95% of them singletons. Material: PBMCs. The receptors were gathered from a human donor in good health. Some clones in this sample may be carry-over from other donors' samples.

This clone has a single count. The V call is TRBV18, the J call TRBJ1-2; a possible D gene is TRBD1 (5 bases). Trimming took off 2 bases at V and 5 bases at J, with 9 bases between the two ends. Germline CDR1 is KGHSH and CDR2 is LQKENI. The CDR3 totals 13 residues. The CDR3 DNA reads as TGTGCCAGCTCACCATCCAGGGATTATGGCTACACCTTC. This codes for CASSPSRDYGYTF.

V is TRBV19 and J is TRBJ2-7; TRBD1 agrees at 8 bases. The germline V gene encodes CDR1 LNHDA and CDR2 SQIVND (reference sequence). There are 16 residues in the CDR3. V shed 4 bases, J shed 2 bases, and the junction held 10 bases outside the gene matches. The CDR3 nucleotides are TGTGCCAGTAGTACCAGACAGGGGACAAAAACCTACGAGCAGTACTTC. Protein sequence: CASSTRQGTKTYEQYF.

The genes are TRBV7-3 and TRBJ2-4; 7 bases are a match to TRBD1. The CDR3 covers 14 residues. The V gene's germline CDR1 is SGHTA and CDR2 FQGTGA. The V segment lost 5 bases and the J segment 5 bases; nucleotides outside the gene matches: 6. CDR3 coding DNA: TGTGCCAGCAGCGAGGGACAGCAACAAAACATTCAGTACTTC. Translated, it gives CASSEGQQQNIQYF.

The J gene is TRBJ1-2, the V gene TRBV2; 9 nucleotides line up with TRBD1. Losses at the gene ends were 4 bases for V and 6 bases for J; bases not matched to a gene: 9. From germline, CDR1 is SNHLY and CDR2 FYNNEI. The CDR3 runs to 15 residues. The CDR3 region is CASSGLGQGINGYTF. CDR3 coding DNA: TGTGCCAGCAGTGGGTTGGGACAGGGAATTAATGGCTACACCTTC.

The CDR3 DNA follows: TGTGCCAGCAGCCTCGGACAGGGGAATACGTACGAGCAGTACTTC. Translated: CASSLGQGNTYEQYF. This chain links TRBV4-2 with TRBJ2-7; 9 positions agree with TRBD1. The junction had 8 bases not matched to a gene; V was cut back by 4 bases and J by 4 bases. This CDR3 spans 15 amino acids. Germline CDR1 LGHNA, CDR2 YNFKEQ.

CDR3 amino acids: CASSPTVNTEAFF. The DNA for the CDR3 is TGTGCCAGCTCACCGACAGTGAACACTGAAGCTTTCTTT. This rearrangement joins TRBV18 to TRBJ1-1; possibly TRBD1 for D (5 bases). V lost 3 bases, J lost 0 bases, and 5 bases lay in between. The CDR3 has 13 amino acids. Germline CDR1 is KGHSH and CDR2 is LQKENI.

This clone appeared a single time. V is TRBV6-4 and J is TRBJ2-7, with 9 bases lining up with TRBD2. The CDR3 length is 16 residues. The germline gives CDR1 MRHNA, CDR2 SNTAGT. The V segment lost 4 bases and the J segment 4 bases; nucleotides outside the gene matches: 11. This CDR3 is CASSGPPSGVKYEQYF. The CDR3 nucleotides read TGTGCCAGCAGTGGCCCACCTAGCGGGGTTAAATACGAGCAGTACTTC.

The rearrangement links TRBV21-1 to TRBJ2-1; TRBD1 was called by the table and not checked on the DNA. TRBV21-1 is noted as a pseudogene. The CDR3 is 16 amino acids. CDR3 sequence (DNA): TGTGCCAGCAGCAGAGTGGACACCGACCCCCCCAGTCTTGTGTTCTTC. This translates into CASSRVDTDPPSLVFF.

The gene calls are TRBV7-9 and TRBJ1-1, with D possibly matching TRBD1 (5 bases). Trimming shortened V by 3 bases and J by 0 bases, and 14 bases separated the two germline ends. CDR1 and CDR2 (germline): SEHNR, FQNEAQ (reference sequence). The CDR3 sequence is 16 residues long. CDR3 coding DNA: TGTGCCAGCAGCTTGCGACCGGGACTTATGAACACTGAAGCTTTCTTT. Protein sequence: CASSLRPGLMNTEAFF.

CDR3 sequence reads: CASSEPGQTKLREQYF. For the CDR3, the DNA is TGTGCCAGCAGCGAGCCGGGACAGACAAAACTTCGCGAGCAGTACTTC. V is TRBV9 and J is TRBJ2-7, with 7 bases aligning to TRBD1. The CDR3 sequence is 16 residues long. Per the germline V gene, CDR1 is SGDLS and CDR2 is YYNGEE. Losses at the gene ends were 3 bases for V and 6 bases for J; bases not matched to a gene: 15.